A selection of T cell receptor beta chains follows, all from one sample in a study of blood T cells in healthy people across ages. TCRdb ran MiXCR on the 5' RACE reads and lists one entry per CDR3 protein. This sample has about 1.4 million distinct CDR3 sequences, with around 59% found just once. The sample consisted of blood. The source of these receptors is a man younger than 35 in good health. Each CDR3 is given with its conserved first and last residue. Each record gives: J gene, V gene, D gene, clone size, CDR3 protein, CDR3 DNA. The D gene is left open where the match is weak. Rows give clone size only sometimes, using once, few, many, or a class for an expanded clone.

>TRBJ2-3|TRBV4-3|TRBD2|few
CASSQGLADDTDTQYF
TGCGCCAGCAGCCAAGGGCTAGCGGACGACACAGATACGCAGTATTTT
>TRBJ1-4|TRBV12-3/TRBV12-4|.|.
CASRTTVATNEKLFF
TGTGCCAGCAGAACCACGGTGGCAACTAATGAAAAACTGTTTTTT
>TRBJ2-4|TRBV7-6|.|.
CASSLRSGEKNIQYF
TGTGCCAGCAGCTTAAGGAGTGGGGAGAAAAACATTCAGTACTTC
>TRBJ2-7|TRBV6-5|.|.
CASSDLTGAHEQYF
TGTGCCAGCAGTGATCTAACTGGGGCCCACGAGCAGTACTTC
>TRBJ1-1|TRBV20-1|.|.
CSARRRVGTEAFF
TGCAGTGCTAGGCGGCGGGTGGGCACTGAAGCTTTCTTT
>TRBJ2-1|TRBV4-3|.|.
CASSLGENQETQFF
TGCGCCAGCAGCCTAGGAGAGAACCAAGAGACCCAGTTCTTC
>TRBJ1-1|TRBV20-1|TRBD1|.
CSVLDRGTGEAFF
TGCAGTGTCCTTGACAGGGGAACAGGTGAAGCTTTCTTT
>TRBJ2-7|TRBV9|.|.
CASSPFQGSGEQYF
TGTGCCAGCAGCCCATTCCAGGGGTCCGGCGAGCAGTACTTC
>TRBJ2-2|TRBV7-8|TRBD1|.
CASRQGAPTGELFF
TGTGCCAGTAGACAGGGGGCGCCCACCGGGGAGCTGTTTTTT
>TRBJ2-1|TRBV24-1|TRBD2|.
CATSDLSTAGGYNEQFF
TGTGCCACCAGTGATTTATCGACGGCCGGGGGGTACAATGAGCAGTTCTTC
>TRBJ2-1|TRBV27|.|.
CASSILTPISRRNEQFF
TGTGCCAGCAGTATCCTAACGCCGATTTCGCGGAGAAATGAGCAGTTCTTC
>TRBJ2-3|TRBV2|.|.
CASMNPWRAGSDTQYF
TGTGCCAGCATGAACCCTTGGCGGGCTGGCTCAGATACGCAGTATTTT
>TRBJ2-7|TRBV25-1|.|few
CASSGVVYEQYF
TGTGCCAGCAGTGGAGTAGTGTACGAGCAGTACTTC
>TRBJ2-7|TRBV9|.|few
CASSETGTSYEQYF
TGTGCCAGCAGCGAGACCGGGACAAGCTACGAGCAGTACTTC
>TRBJ2-7|TRBV6-5|.|.
CASSYGDGTYEQYF
TGTGCCAGCAGTTACGGAGACGGTACCTACGAGCAGTACTTC
>TRBJ2-7|TRBV20-1|.|.
CSARDRETINEQYF
TGCAGTGCTAGAGATCGCGAGACTATAAACGAGCAGTACTTC
>TRBJ1-1|TRBV6-2/TRBV6-3|.|.
CASSWDGGNTEAFF
TGTGCCAGCAGTTGGGACGGGGGCAACACTGAAGCTTTCTTT
>TRBJ1-1|TRBV4-1|.|few
CASSQEGYGTEAFF
TGCGCCAGCAGCCAAGAGGGTTATGGGACTGAAGCTTTCTTT
>TRBJ1-5|TRBV5-1|.|.
CASSPDIDQPQHF
TGCGCCAGCAGCCCTGACATTGATCAGCCCCAGCATTTT
>TRBJ1-4|TRBV20-1|.|.
CSARDGAGAREKLFF
TGCAGTGCTAGAGATGGGGCAGGGGCAAGGGAAAAACTGTTTTTT
>TRBJ1-5|TRBV6-5|.|.
CASSYSPPGLGQPQHF
TGTGCCAGCAGTTACTCCCCACCGGGACTTGGGCAGCCCCAGCATTTT
>TRBJ2-6|TRBV2|.|few
CASSDLVGVGANVLTF
TGTGCCAGCAGTGATTTAGTTGGGGTCGGGGCCAACGTCCTGACTTTC